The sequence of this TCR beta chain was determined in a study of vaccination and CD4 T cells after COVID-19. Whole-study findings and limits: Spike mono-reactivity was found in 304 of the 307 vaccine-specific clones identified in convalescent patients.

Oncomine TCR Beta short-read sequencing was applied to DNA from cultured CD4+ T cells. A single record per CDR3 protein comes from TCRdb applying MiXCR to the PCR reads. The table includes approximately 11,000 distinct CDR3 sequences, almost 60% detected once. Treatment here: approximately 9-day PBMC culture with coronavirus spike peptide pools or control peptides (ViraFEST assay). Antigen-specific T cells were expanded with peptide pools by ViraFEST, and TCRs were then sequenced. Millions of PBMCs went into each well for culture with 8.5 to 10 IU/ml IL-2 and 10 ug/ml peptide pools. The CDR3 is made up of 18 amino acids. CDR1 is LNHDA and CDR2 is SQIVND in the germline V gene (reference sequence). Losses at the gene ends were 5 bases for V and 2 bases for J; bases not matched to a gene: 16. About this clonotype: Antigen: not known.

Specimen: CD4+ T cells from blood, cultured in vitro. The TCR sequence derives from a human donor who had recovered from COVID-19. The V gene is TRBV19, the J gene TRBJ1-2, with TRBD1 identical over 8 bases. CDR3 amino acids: CASSSGTGLKGSNYGYTF. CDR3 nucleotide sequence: TGTGCCAGTAGTTCCGGGACAGGACTAAAGGGGTCAAACTATGGCTACACCTTC.